What follows are 24 T cell receptor beta chains derived from one specimen sequenced in a study of T cell clusters in autoimmune cytopenias. One tube held mixed TRB-A and TRB-B primer pools for touch-down PCR. TCRdb re-called the multiplex PCR reads, yielding one record per CDR3 amino acid sequence without DNA. In all, the sample yields 2,000 or so distinct CDR3 sequences. TRB was amplified from roughly 0.25 ug of peripheral blood genomic DNA per sample. These data were likewise used in another study, on T cell repertoires in aging, cancer and after chemotherapy.

Sequencing was performed on peripheral blood. Every receptor here comes from a human donor in good health.

Considering frequency, this clonotype is large. The chain couples TRBV27 to TRBJ2-2; TCRdb selects TRBD1, and the lack of DNA leaves this call unchecked. Per the germline V gene, CDR1 is MNHEY and CDR2 is SMNVEV (reference sequence). The CDR3 has 17 amino acids. CDR3 region: CASSSPDGESYTGELFF.

This clonotype is medium-sized by frequency. The V and J genes are TRBV12-3 or TRBV12-4 and TRBJ2-7. The CDR3 covers 13 residues. CDR3 in amino acids: CASSLAGPYEQYF.

This clonotype is medium-sized by frequency. The rearrangement uses TRBV6-5 and TRBJ1-2; the TCRdb call, TRBD1, lacks DNA for checking. There are 15 residues in the CDR3. Germline-derived CDR1 and CDR2 are MNHEY and SVGAGI. Here the CDR3 reads CASSYGTGVYYGYTF.

By frequency, this clonotype is medium-sized (0.01 to 0.1%). The chain links TRBV6-1 to TRBJ1-3; TCRdb's assignment of TRBD1 cannot be checked, as there is no DNA. Per the germline V gene, CDR1 is MNHNS and CDR2 is SASEGT. The CDR3 runs to 15 residues. This CDR3 is CASIRNAGAGNTIYF.

This sequence joins TRBV20-1 and TRBJ1-1. Germline CDR1 DFQATT, CDR2 SNEGSKA (reference sequence). The CDR3 consists of 12 residues. CDR3 protein: CSASGGIAEAFF.

The rearrangement joins TRBV5-1 to TRBJ2-5; the D call of TRBD1 rests on TCRdb alone, since no DNA is present to check it. The CDR3 is 14 amino acids. From germline, CDR1 is SGHRS and CDR2 YFSETQ. The chain's CDR3 is CASSLEPGQETQYF.

This clonotype ranks as medium-sized in terms of frequency. V usage is TRBV19 and J usage is TRBJ1-1; lacking DNA, the TRBD1 call made by TCRdb goes unchecked. CDR3 length: 14 amino acids. CDR1 LNHDA and CDR2 SQIVND come from the germline V gene (reference sequence). This CDR3 reads CASSRQGSAAEAFF.

This chain connects TRBV7-9 to TRBJ1-1. This CDR3 spans 12 amino acids. Germline CDR1 is SEHNR and CDR2 is FQNEAQ (reference sequence). The CDR3: CASSFHDTEAFF.

By frequency, this clonotype is medium-sized. The chain uses TRBV7-6 and TRBJ1-1; the D gene TCRdb calls, TRBD1, cannot be checked with no DNA. CDR1 and CDR2 from the germline V gene are SGHVS and FNYEAQ. The CDR3 contains 14 residues. The CDR3 reads CASRRLEGVGEAFF.

This clonotype shows up as medium-sized by frequency. The genes are TRBV30 and TRBJ1-1. The germline CDR1 and CDR2 sequences are GTSNPN and SVGIG (reference sequence). The CDR3 consists of 13 residues. The CDR3 here is CAWSVTANTEAFF. Full variable domain (outside the CDR3, taken from reference TRBV30 and TRBJ1-1): SQTIHQWPATLVQPVGSPLSLECTVEGTSNPNLYWYRQAAGRGLQLLFYSVGIGQISSEVPQNLSASRPQDRQFILSSKKLLLSDSGFYLCAWSVTANTEAFFGQGTRLTVV.

This CDR3 is CASSLRTSGGLDTQYF. The V and J genes are TRBV4-1 and TRBJ2-3; checking the TCRdb D call of TRBD2 is not possible without DNA. This CDR3 has 16 amino acids. Germline CDR1 and CDR2: MGHRA and YSYEKL.

Frequency places this clonotype as medium-sized. V and J are TRBV5-5 and TRBJ2-7; the TCRdb call, TRBD1, lacks DNA for checking. Germline V gene sequence: CDR1 SGHKS, CDR2 YYEKEE (reference sequence). This CDR3 is built from 15 residues. This CDR3 reads CASSLGQGNPYEQYF. The variable domain in full, completed from reference TRBV5-5 and TRBJ2-7, reads DAGVTQSPTHLIKTRGQQVTLRCSPISGHKSVSWYQQVLGQGPQFIFQYYEKEERGRGNFPDRFSARQFPNYSSELNVNALLLGDSALYLCASSLGQGNPYEQYFGPGTRLTVT.

This clonotype is called medium-sized based on its frequency. The chain links TRBV14 to TRBJ1-5. The length of the CDR3 is 11 residues. The germline gives CDR1 SGHDN, CDR2 FVKESK. CDR3 in amino acids: CASSQGGAQHF.

This clonotype is medium-sized (0.01 to 0.1%) by frequency. The V call is TRBV7-9, the J call TRBJ1-1; the TCRdb call, TRBD1, lacks DNA for checking. The CDR3 is 14 amino acids. Germline V lookup: CDR1 SEHNR, CDR2 FQNEAQ (reference sequence). CDR3 protein: CASRPGQGNTEAFF.

This clonotype registers medium-sized by frequency. The gene calls are TRBV12-3 or TRBV12-4 and TRBJ2-7; TCRdb picks TRBD1, but there is no DNA to check that call. The CDR3 is made up of 14 amino acids. The CDR3 loop reads CASSKGPIAYEQYF.

This clonotype is medium-sized (0.01 to 0.1%) by frequency. The chain recombines TRBV7-2 with TRBJ2-5; TCRdb indicates TRBD1, and absent DNA this call remains unverified. The CDR3 sequence is 13 residues long. The germline gives CDR1 SGHTA, CDR2 FQGNSA. Here the CDR3 reads CASSWTGGETQYF.

The genes are TRBV30 and TRBJ1-2. The CDR3 runs to 13 residues. In germline, CDR1 is GTSNPN, CDR2 SVGIG (reference sequence). The CDR3 spells CAWSWRGPYGYTF.

This clonotype is called medium-sized (0.01 to 0.1%) based on its frequency. The chain employs TRBV6-5 and TRBJ2-3; TCRdb gives TRBD2 as the D gene, but with no DNA this cannot be confirmed. The germline V gene has CDR1 MNHEY and CDR2 SVGAGI. This CDR3 has 16 amino acids. The CDR3 here is CASSYSPSGSPDTQYF.

By frequency, this clonotype registers large. The chain employs TRBV19 and TRBJ2-7; TCRdb's D call of TRBD1 is untestable without DNA. This CDR3 has 15 residues. CDR1 LNHDA and CDR2 SQIVND come from the germline V gene (reference sequence). The CDR3 region is CASSPGTGTDYEQYF.

Its frequency marks this clonotype as medium-sized. The rearrangement links TRBV19 to TRBJ2-7; TCRdb reports TRBD2, a call that lacks DNA to check it against. Germline V gene data show CDR1 as LNHDA and CDR2 as SQIVND (reference sequence). The CDR3 runs 13 residues. The CDR3 sequence is CATGGSPNYEQYF.

This clonotype registers medium-sized by frequency. The V call is TRBV19, the J call TRBJ1-5. The germline CDR1 and CDR2 sequences are LNHDA and SQIVND (reference sequence). The CDR3 totals 14 residues. CDR3 amino acids: CASSKGVGNQPQHF.

This clonotype is labeled large based on frequency. V is TRBV6-1 and J is TRBJ2-2; lacking DNA, the TRBD1 call made by TCRdb goes unchecked. CDR1 and CDR2 (germline): MNHNS, SASEGT. The CDR3 is 15 residues long. The CDR3 sequence is CASSGQGGRTGELFF.

J is TRBJ2-1 and V is TRBV18; TCRdb names TRBD1, which stays unverified in the absence of DNA. The CDR3 sequence is 17 residues long. The germline CDR1 and CDR2 sequences are KGHSH and LQKENI. CDR3 protein: CASSPPEGISSYNEQFF.

V gene TRBV4-2 combines with J gene TRBJ1-4; TCRdb designates TRBD1, a call that cannot be tested without DNA. Germline values: CDR1 LGHNA, CDR2 YNFKEQ. The CDR3 has 16 residues. This CDR3 is CASSRGQATTNEKLFF.